Below, 9 T cell receptor beta chains from the same sample are listed, as sequenced in a study of blood T cell repertoires in COVID-19. Only in-frame clones appear in the TCRdb table, and some are missing; sequencing was by immunoSEQ multiplex PCR. The sample gives 130,000 to 150,000 clones, about 82% of which show up once; roughly 2.9% is in the top ten. Sequenced material: peripheral blood. The receptor set was obtained from a woman in her forties with active or convalescent COVID-19.

The chain joins TRBV7-2 to TRBJ1-3; D gene unclear. The CDR3 has 13 amino acids. Germline assignment: CDR1 SGHTA and CDR2 FQGNSA. The germline V and J ends were trimmed by 1 base and 7 bases, with 8 bases remaining between them. The CDR3 here is CASSLGAVNTIYF. CDR3 coding DNA: TGTGCCAGCAGCTTAGGAGCTGTGAACACCATATATTTT.

The chain uses TRBV3-1 (or the pseudogene TRBV3-2) and TRBJ1-1; 7 bases are shared with TRBD1. The CDR3 contains 15 residues. CDR1 LGHDT and CDR2 YNNKEL come from the germline V gene (reference sequence). J gave up 6 bases and V 1 base, and 8 bases lay outside the gene matches. The CDR3 here is CASSQAFRQGSEAFF. CDR3 nucleotides: TGTGCCAGCAGCCAAGCCTTTAGACAGGGCTCTGAAGCTTTCTTT.

The V call is TRBV2, the J call TRBJ1-5; D is undetermined. Looked up from germline, CDR1 is SNHLY and CDR2 is FYNNEI. Between the trimmed V and J ends, which lost 2 bases and 7 bases, there was a span of 12 bases. The CDR3 sequence is 14 residues long. The CDR3 DNA sequence: TGTGCCAGCAGTGAAAATGGGTCGCGGCAGCCCCAGCATTTT. As protein: CASSENGSRQPQHF.

The chain links TRBV27 to TRBJ1-5; D is unresolved. The ends were cut back, 10 bases at V and 0 bases at J, with 7 bases in the middle. Per the germline V gene, CDR1 is MNHEY and CDR2 is SMNVEV (reference sequence). The CDR3 covers 12 residues. The CDR3 sequence: CATGNSNQPQHF. CDR3 bases: TGTGCCACCGGGAATAGCAATCAGCCCCAGCATTTT.

This clone was counted once. The chain couples TRBV4-3 to TRBJ2-1; D gene unclear. The V and J ends lost 0 bases and 5 bases respectively, with 17 bases between them. The V gene's germline CDR1 is LGHNA and CDR2 YSLEER. This CDR3 is 17 amino acids long. The CDR3 DNA follows: TGCGCCAGCAGCCAAGAATCATTATTTAAAGAGAACAATGAGCAGTTCTTC. It translates to CASSQESLFKENNEQFF.

This clone was observed a handful of times. The chain joins TRBV13 to TRBJ1-4; D is unresolved. The CDR3 extends over 13 amino acids. The V and J ends lost 0 bases and 5 bases respectively, with 4 bases between them. CDR1 is PRHDT, CDR2 FYEKMQ, per germline (reference sequence). CDR3 in amino acids: CASSLGRNEKLFF. The DNA of the CDR3 is TGTGCCAGCAGCTTAGGGCGGAATGAAAAACTGTTTTTT.

The chain has TRBV28 and TRBJ2-3, with 8 bases that match TRBD1. This CDR3 contains 17 residues. Trimming cost V 5 bases and J 6 bases; bases outside gene matches: 16. CDR1 and CDR2 from the germline V gene are MDHEN and SYDVKM. The CDR3 sequence is CASSTSQGAAWDDTQYF. CDR3 coding DNA: TGTGCCAGCAGTACCTCCCAGGGGGCCGCCTGGGATGATACGCAGTATTTT. Looking up the rest from reference TRBV28 and TRBJ2-3 gives the full variable domain: DVKVTQSSRYLVKRTGEKVFLECVQDMDHENMFWYRQDPGLGLRLIYFSYDVKMKEKGDIPEGYSVSREKKERFSLILESASTNQTSMYLCASSTSQGAAWDDTQYFGPGTRLTVL.

In its sample, this clone was seen a few times. V gene TRBV7-9 combines with J gene TRBJ2-7; 7 positions agree with TRBD2. The junction had 7 bases not matched to a gene; V was cut back by 5 bases and J by 3 bases. The CDR3 has 14 residues. The germline CDR1 and CDR2 sequences are SEHNR and FQNEAQ (reference sequence). The chain's CDR3 is CASSPTSEYYEQYF. CDR3 coding DNA: TGTGCCAGCAGCCCTACTAGCGAATACTACGAGCAGTACTTC.

J is TRBJ1-4 and V is TRBV4-1; 9 positions agree with TRBD1. Per the germline V gene, CDR1 is MGHRA and CDR2 is YSYEKL. Trimming at V came to 4 bases and at J to 7 bases, leaving 4 bases not matched to a gene. The CDR3 loop spans 14 amino acids. The CDR3 coding sequence is TGCGCCAGCAGCCCGGGACAGGGCGGTGAAAAACTGTTTTTT. Its translation is CASSPGQGGEKLFF.